The 18 T cell receptor beta chains below were found in one sample sequenced in a study of PD-1 blockade in mismatch repair-deficient tumors. The protocol was immunoSEQ multiplex PCR, while the TCRdb copy is restricted to in-frame clones and leaves out a portion. The sample has 90,000 to 120,000 clones; over 65% are singletons. The sample in question was peripheral blood, obtained around 8 months after starting pembrolizumab. The receptors derive from an adult with mismatch repair-deficient cancer.

The chain employs TRBV27 and TRBJ2-7; perhaps TRBD2 as D (6 bases). The CDR3 extends over 14 amino acids. Germline V gene lookup returns CDR1 MNHEY and CDR2 SMNVEV (reference sequence). V shed 3 bases and J shed 2 bases, with 11 bases lying between them. CDR3 amino acids: CASSLVSGTYEQYF. CDR3 coding DNA: TGTGCCAGCAGTTTGGTTAGCGGAACCTACGAGCAGTACTTC.

This chain links TRBV5-1 with TRBJ2-1; 11 bases fit TRBD2. Germline CDR1 is SGHRS and CDR2 is YFSETQ. J was trimmed by 8 bases and V by 6 bases; bases with no gene match: 19. This CDR3 has 18 residues. CDR3 sequence reads: CASTHFGVTSGTLDEQFF. The DNA of the CDR3 is TGCGCCAGCACTCATTTTGGGGTGACTAGCGGGACCTTAGATGAGCAGTTCTTC.

The rearrangement links TRBV9 to TRBJ2-1; D is uncertain. CDR1 is SGDLS and CDR2 is YYNGEE in the germline V gene. The CDR3 spans 12 residues. Trimming removed 4 bases at V and 4 bases at J, with 6 bases between. CDR3 DNA sequence: TGTGCCAGCAGCTTCAGGTACAATGAGCAGTTCTTC. This encodes CASSFRYNEQFF.

V usage is TRBV11-3 and J usage is TRBJ2-2; TRBD1 is a possible D gene (6 bases). This CDR3 spans 14 amino acids. Trimming took off 5 bases at V and 7 bases at J, with 14 bases between the two ends. Germline V gives CDR1 SGHNT, CDR2 YENEEA. CDR3 protein: CASSEQGYGGELFF. CDR3 in DNA: TGTGCCAGCAGCGAACAGGGATATGGCGGGGAGCTGTTTTTT.

The chain uses TRBV7-2 and TRBJ1-2; the match to TRBD1 covers 7 bases. Germline loops: CDR1 SGHTA, CDR2 FQGNSA. This CDR3 contains 14 residues. With V trimmed by 5 bases and J by 3 bases, 6 bases remained unmatched. The CDR3 nucleotides are TGTGCCAGCAGCCTCGGACAGGACGACTATGGCTACACCTTC. This sequence encodes CASSLGQDDYGYTF.

CDR3 nucleotide sequence: TGTGCCAGCAGTGAATATTTCTCGTACGAGCAGTACTTC. Translated: CASSEYFSYEQYF. The chain joins TRBV25-1 to TRBJ2-7; D is undetermined. This CDR3 contains 13 residues. V shed 0 bases and J shed 4 bases, with 7 bases lying between them. Per the germline V gene, CDR1 is MGHDK and CDR2 is SYGVNS.

This clone appeared a few times. The identical CDR3 is also encoded by other nucleotide sequences in the sample. V usage is TRBV18 and J usage is TRBJ2-5; D call uncertain. The V gene lost 2 bases and the J gene lost 1 base, with 2 bases spanning the gap. The CDR3 contains 12 residues. Germline lookup yields CDR1 KGHSH and CDR2 LQKENI. CDR3 residues: CASSPTQETQYF. The CDR3 coding sequence is TGTGCCAGCTCACCAACCCAAGAGACCCAGTACTTC.

The chain joins TRBV11-2 to TRBJ2-5; 8 bases map to TRBD2. The germline gives CDR1 SGHAT, CDR2 FQNNGV. The V gene end was trimmed by 6 bases and the J gene end by 5 bases; junction bases not matched to a gene: 8. The CDR3 is made up of 14 amino acids. CDR3 sequence (DNA): TGTGCCAGCAGAAAAGTTAGCGGGACGGAGACCCAGTACTTC. This encodes CASRKVSGTETQYF.

The gene calls are TRBV9 and TRBJ1-1; D gene unclear. V lost 0 bases and J lost 3, with 6 bases in between. This CDR3 spans 13 amino acids. Germline CDR1 SGDLS, CDR2 YYNGEE. This CDR3 is CASSVAGDTEAFF. The CDR3 nucleotides are TGTGCCAGCAGCGTAGCAGGAGACACTGAAGCTTTCTTT.

This chain uses TRBV4-2 with TRBJ2-7, with D possibly matching TRBD1 (5 bases). This CDR3 comprises 14 residues. The germline CDR1 and CDR2 sequences are LGHNA and YNFKEQ. V gave up 5 bases and J gave up 5 bases, with 16 bases separating them. CDR3 bases: TGTGCCAGCAGCTTGGTAGGGGTTAGAAACGAGCAGTACTTC. Amino acid sequence: CASSLVGVRNEQYF.

The V and J genes are TRBV7-2 and TRBJ2-7; D gene ambiguous. Between the trimmed V and J ends, which lost 2 bases and 6 bases, there was a span of 8 bases. Germline V lookup: CDR1 SGHTA, CDR2 FQGNSA. There are 12 residues in the CDR3. CDR3 in amino acids: CASSLYEFEQYF. In DNA form, the CDR3 reads TGTGCCAGCAGCTTATACGAATTCGAGCAGTACTTC. The whole variable domain, remainder taken from reference TRBV7-2 and TRBJ2-7, is GAGVSQSPSNKVTEKGKDVELRCDPISGHTALYWYRQSLGQGLEFLIYFQGNSAPDKSGLPSDRFSAERTGGSVSTLTIQRTQQEDSAVYLCASSLYEFEQYFGPGTRLTVT.

The CDR3 protein is CASSPGGTDKETQYF. The DNA for the CDR3 is TGTGCCAGCAGCCCGGGAGGGACGGATAAGGAGACCCAGTACTTC. The chain links TRBV11-3 to TRBJ2-5, with 8 bases fitting TRBD2. Germline lookup yields CDR1 SGHNT and CDR2 YENEEA. J was trimmed by 5 bases and V by 5 bases; bases with no gene match: 10. This CDR3 has 15 amino acids.

This clone has a handful of counts. V usage is TRBV11-2 and J usage is TRBJ1-3; D may be TRBD1 (5 bases). This CDR3 has 17 residues. The germline V and J ends were trimmed by 1 base and 0 bases, with 13 bases remaining between them. The germline V gene has CDR1 SGHAT and CDR2 FQNNGV. CDR3 nucleotides: TGTGCCAGCAGCTTAGTGGACACTCGATACTCTGGAAACACCATATATTTT. This encodes CASSLVDTRYSGNTIYF.

This clone was seen a few times. The rearrangement links TRBV6-5 to TRBJ1-2, with D possibly TRBD1 on 6 matching bases. The V end was cut by 5 bases, the J end by 7 bases, with 14 bases between. Germline lookup yields CDR1 MNHEY and CDR2 SVGAGI. This CDR3 contains 13 residues. For the CDR3, the DNA is TGTGCCAGCAGTCCCCAGGGGTCCAGTGGCTACACCTTC. It specifies CASSPQGSSGYTF.

This chain connects TRBV2 to TRBJ1-2; 7 bases line up with TRBD1. Germline trimming cut 5 bases from V and 5 bases from J; bases unmatched to any gene: 11. This CDR3 has 15 residues. CDR1 and CDR2 (germline): SNHLY, FYNNEI. The CDR3 DNA reads as TGTGCCAGCAGTCAGGTTCGACAGGGCCGGTATGGCTACACCTTC. Translation: CASSQVRQGRYGYTF.

In this sample, this clone turned up a few times. The chain is built from TRBV4-1 and TRBJ2-2; the D gene is possibly TRBD1 (6 bases). Germline values: CDR1 MGHRA, CDR2 YSYEKL. CDR3 length: 16 amino acids. Trimming removed 1 base at V and 3 bases at J, with 12 bases between. In nucleotides, the CDR3 is TGCGCCAGCAGCCAAGTGAGGGGGAAAGACACCGGGGAGCTGTTTTTT. Translation gives CASSQVRGKDTGELFF.

V is TRBV5-8 and J is TRBJ2-7; D remains unclear. The CDR3 is 13 amino acids. Germline CDR1 reads SGHTS; CDR2 reads YDEGEE. Trimming took 1 base from V and 0 from J, leaving 5 bases between them. CDR3 coding DNA: TGTGCCAGCAGCTTGTTCCTCTCCTACGAGCAGTACTTC. Translation gives CASSLFLSYEQYF.

The chain joins TRBV28 to TRBJ1-1; D perhaps matches TRBD1 (6 bases). The germline V gene has CDR1 MDHEN and CDR2 SYDVKM. V was cut by 5 bases and J by 4 bases, with 20 bases left in between. CDR3 length equals 16 residues. Here the CDR3 reads CASSPLGTTGSTEAFF. The CDR3 DNA is TGTGCCAGCAGTCCTCTCGGGACAACGGGAAGCACTGAAGCTTTCTTT.